This passage covers 5 T cell receptor beta chains from one sample sequenced in a study of T-cell memory formation after mild COVID-19. TCRdb reprocessed the 5' RACE reads with MiXCR, giving one entry per CDR3 protein. The sample lists about 130,000 distinct CDR3 sequences, roughly 15% occurring once. The sequenced sample consisted of PBMCs or a T cell subset sorted from them (not recorded which). The receptors originated from an adult woman who had mild COVID-19 (a few samples of this study predate the infection). Cell type and time point are not known.

This clonotype has more than one count but fewer than ten. The V and J genes are TRBV6-2 or TRBV6-3 and TRBJ2-7, with D perhaps matching TRBD2 (5 bases). CDR1 and CDR2 from the germline V gene are MNHEY and SVGEGT. Trimming took off 7 bases at V and 3 bases at J, with 25 bases between the two ends. This CDR3 spans 17 amino acids. The CDR3 loop reads CASTNMIFGEGLYEQYF. The DNA of the CDR3 is TGTGCCAGCACCAATATGATCTTCGGGGAAGGGCTCTACGAGCAGTACTTC.

This clonotype occurred a few times. The rearrangement uses TRBV7-9 and TRBJ2-7; 9 bases map to TRBD2. The CDR3 is made up of 15 amino acids. From germline, CDR1 is SEHNR and CDR2 FQNEAQ (reference sequence). With 1 base clipped from V and 3 bases from J, the junction kept 4 bases outside the gene matches. CDR3 nucleotides: TGTGCCAGCAGCTTAGGTAGCGGGGGTTTCTACGAGCAGTACTTC. Protein: CASSLGSGGFYEQYF. Drawing the rest from reference TRBV7-9 and TRBJ2-7, the complete variable domain is DTGVSQNPRHKITKRGQNVTFRCDPISEHNRLYWYRQTLGQGPEFLTYFQNEAQLEKSRLLSDRFSAERPKGSFSTLEIQRTEQGDSAMYLCASSLGSGGFYEQYFGPGTRLTVT.

The genes are TRBV18 and TRBJ1-2, with 7 nucleotides matching TRBD1. There are 14 residues in the CDR3. Germline V gene sequence: CDR1 KGHSH, CDR2 LQKENI. V dropped 0 bases and J dropped 6; count of bases not matched to a gene: 4. CDR3 region: CASSPPSTGHGYTF. The CDR3 DNA follows: TGTGCCAGCTCACCACCCTCGACAGGGCATGGCTACACCTTC.

The chain has TRBV20-1 and TRBJ2-7, with D possibly TRBD1 on 6 matching bases. The CDR3 is 15 residues long. Germline V lookup: CDR1 DFQATT, CDR2 SNEGSKA (reference sequence). Trimming removed 0 bases at V and 0 bases at J, with 12 bases between. In nucleotides, the CDR3 is TGCAGTGCTAGAGATTCGCAGGGACACTCCTACGAGCAGTACTTC. It codes for CSARDSQGHSYEQYF.

The rearrangement uses TRBV20-1 and TRBJ2-7; D perhaps matches TRBD1 (6 bases). Trimming cost V 1 base and J 6 bases, with 16 bases left between them. Germline-derived CDR1 and CDR2 are DFQATT and SNEGSKA (reference sequence). The CDR3 length is 14 residues. The DNA for the CDR3 is TGCAGTGCTAGAGCTGGACAGCTGGTGGCCGAGCAGTACTTC. Translated: CSARAGQLVAEQYF.